These 11 T cell receptor beta chains were all obtained from the same sample, sequenced in a study of T cell repertoires in ileal Crohn's disease. TCRdb's table, derived via immunoSEQ multiplex PCR, lists solely in-frame clones and lacks some. The sample carries around 990 clones, more than 80% recorded once. Time point here: neoterminal ileum biopsy at postoperative endoscopy, about 6 months after surgery. The sample taken for sequencing was ileal tissue. The receptors here all came from an adult with Crohn's disease.

V usage is TRBV7-9 and J usage is TRBJ2-7, with a possible D match to TRBD2 (6 bases). Germline CDR1 reads SEHNR; CDR2 reads FQNEAQ (reference sequence). Trimming pared 5 bases from V and 5 bases from J, leaving 22 bases between. The CDR3 contains 16 residues. CDR3 loop: CASSAPGAGRKNEQYF. The CDR3 DNA reads as TGTGCCAGCAGCGCTCCCGGGGCAGGGAGGAAGAACGAGCAGTACTTC.

V gene TRBV5-6 combines with J gene TRBJ2-7; 8 bases match TRBD1. Per germline, CDR1 SGHDT and CDR2 YYEEEE. The CDR3 totals 14 residues. J was trimmed by 5 bases and V by 3 bases; bases with no gene match: 7. CDR3 nucleotides: TGTGCCAGCAGCTCCCTAGACAGGGGCAACGAGCAGTACTTC. Translation gives CASSSLDRGNEQYF.

About this clone: One end of the junction fails to match germline, which may point to a read error. The chain links TRBV7-8 to TRBJ1-1, with D possibly being TRBD1 (5 bases). The CDR3 is made up of 14 amino acids. CDR1 and CDR2 from the germline V gene are SGHVS and FQNEAQ. Written as DNA, the CDR3 is TGTGCCAGCACCTTAATAGGGGTTAACACTGAAGCTTTCTTT. It translates to CASTLIGVNTEAFF. Filled out from reference TRBV7-8 and TRBJ1-1, the complete variable domain reads GAGVSQSPRYKVAKRGQDVALRCDPISGHVSLFWYQQALGQGPEFLTYFQNEAQLDKSGLPSDRFFAERPEGSVSTLKIQRTQQEDSAVYLCASTLIGVNTEAFFGQGTRLTVV.

The chain carries TRBV29-1 and TRBJ1-2; 9 bases map to TRBD1. The CDR3 length is 15 residues. The ends lost 5 bases at V and 4 bases at J; junction bases unmatched: 11. Germline CDR1 and CDR2: SQVTM and ANQGSEA. The CDR3: CSVLAGSDRGYGYTF. The CDR3 DNA sequence: TGCAGCGTTTTAGCGGGATCGGACAGGGGCTATGGCTACACCTTC.

This clone was counted a single time. The chain combines TRBV5-1 with TRBJ2-1, with 9 bases matching TRBD1. The length of the CDR3 is 13 residues. Germline V lookup: CDR1 SGHRS, CDR2 YFSETQ. The V gene end was trimmed by 4 bases and the J gene end by 7 bases; junction bases not matched to a gene: 3. The CDR3 region has the DNA TGCGCCAGCAGCCTGACAGGGGGAAATGAGCAGTTCTTC. Translating gives CASSLTGGNEQFF.

This chain links TRBV29-1 with TRBJ2-7; D remains ambiguous. This CDR3 has 10 amino acids. CDR1 is SQVTM, CDR2 ANQGSEA, per germline. Trimming removed 6 bases from V and 3 bases from J, with 6 bases in between. CDR3 protein: CSVRSYEQYF. The CDR3 DNA reads TGCAGCGTACGGAGCTACGAGCAGTACTTC.

To note about this clone: Other DNA sequences in the same sample also yield this CDR3. The chain employs TRBV19 and TRBJ2-1, with D uncertain. V was cut by 3 bases and J by 3 bases, with 9 bases left in between. Germline V lookup: CDR1 LNHDA, CDR2 SQIVND (reference sequence). This CDR3 contains 14 residues. The CDR3 bases are TGTGCCAGTAGTATCGGGTCCTACTACAATGAGCAGTTCTTC. Encoded protein: CASSIGSYYNEQFF.

The chain joins TRBV6-5 to TRBJ2-5; 8 bases map to TRBD2. The CDR3 covers 16 residues. Germline assignment: CDR1 MNHEY and CDR2 SVGAGI. J lost 5 bases, V lost 0 bases, and 8 bases had no gene match. The CDR3, as DNA: TGTGCCAGCAGTTACTCGCCGGTGGGCGGGGGGGAGACCCAGTACTTC. It encodes CASSYSPVGGGETQYF.

V usage is TRBV5-1 and J usage is TRBJ1-6, with 7 bases matching TRBD1. There are 17 residues in the CDR3. From germline, CDR1 is SGHRS and CDR2 YFSETQ. The J segment lost 8 bases and the V segment lost 3 bases, leaving 14 bases of the junction unmatched. The CDR3 coding sequence is TGCGCCAGCAGCTCCATAGGAACGTGGACAGGCGATTCACCCCTCCACTTT. Protein product: CASSSIGTWTGDSPLHF.

The chain employs TRBV30 and TRBJ2-7; D is perhaps TRBD1 (6 bases). This CDR3 has 12 residues. Germline V gene sequence: CDR1 GTSNPN, CDR2 SVGIG (reference sequence). V lost 4 bases, J lost 0 bases, and 7 bases lay in between. CDR3 loop: CAWTDSSYEQYF. The CDR3 DNA reads TGTGCCTGGACGGACAGCTCCTACGAGCAGTACTTC.

The gene calls are TRBV28 and TRBJ2-7; 7 nucleotides agree with TRBD1. The CDR3 length is 14 residues. V was pared by 2 bases and J by 2 bases, with 3 bases of the junction left unmatched. Germline CDR1 is MDHEN and CDR2 is SYDVKM. CDR3 protein: CASSLGQGAYEQYF. The CDR3 DNA follows: TGTGCCAGCAGTTTAGGTCAGGGGGCCTACGAGCAGTACTTC.